These T cell receptor beta chains were read from a single sample in a study of early T cells in non-severe SARS-CoV-2 infection. TCRdb used MiXCR to reprocess the 5' RACE reads, holding one entry per CDR3 protein. The table shows about 70,000 distinct CDR3 sequences, with roughly 14% occurring only once. The sequencing used whole blood, collected at baseline. The receptor set was obtained from an adult who was a healthcare worker with PCR-confirmed SARS-CoV-2 infection or an uninfected control (not recorded which). Each CDR3 is given with its conserved first and last residue.

j_call v_call cdr3_aa
TRBJ2-2 TRBV2 CASIPGGVNTGELFF
TRBJ2-3 TRBV28 CASSLFTSGSTDTQYF
TRBJ1-1 TRBV5-1 CASSSGAATEAFF
TRBJ2-1 TRBV4-2 CASSQGASGSRAYNEQFF
TRBJ2-3 TRBV3-1 CASSQGWGGGADTQYF
TRBJ1-1 TRBV19 CASTDAGTQNTEAFF
TRBJ1-4 TRBV6-1 CASVGDRGATNEKLFF
TRBJ2-1 TRBV29-1 CSVEGASGANEQFF
TRBJ2-7 TRBV5-5 CASSTGQSSYEQYF
TRBJ2-2 TRBV20-1 CSAEGTSGRRTGELFF
TRBJ1-2 TRBV18 CASSPQAQRAEYGYTF
TRBJ1-1 TRBV20-1 CSVGQGARVTEAFF
TRBJ2-2 TRBV7-6 CASSLMWEGLAAGELFF
TRBJ2-3 TRBV5-4 CASSSGLAGGRQRDTQYF
TRBJ1-5 TRBV18 CASSLRQGGNQPQHF
TRBJ1-6 TRBV30 CAWRRDSLYNSPLHF
TRBJ2-3 TRBV20-1 CSLTSGNTDTQYF
TRBJ2-1 TRBV7-6 CASSLVIGGRALDEQFF
TRBJ2-3 TRBV4-2 CASSQDLAATDTQYF
TRBJ1-5 TRBV6-5 CASSRRRDREDQPQHF
TRBJ1-2 TRBV7-2 CASSSQGYSGYTF
TRBJ2-5 TRBV20-1 CSALNRDLGTKTQYF
TRBJ2-5 TRBV12-3/TRBV12-4 CASCNRDFTQETQYF
TRBJ2-5 TRBV28 CASSLRFRVQETQYF
TRBJ1-6 TRBV7-8 CASSFRDSNSPLHF
TRBJ1-6 TRBV12-3/TRBV12-4 CASTDSSYNSPLHF